These 19 T cell receptor beta chains came from one sample sequenced in a study of blood T cell repertoires in COVID-19. Libraries were prepared by immunoSEQ multiplex PCR; TCRdb keeps only in-frame clonotypes and omits some of them. The repertoire includes 120,000 to 150,000 clones, more than 80% of them detected once, and about 9.3% sits in the top ten. The sequenced material came from peripheral blood. The source is a woman of 80 years or more in a cohort sampled during active or convalescent COVID-19.

The rearrangement joins TRBV6-2 or TRBV6-3 to TRBJ2-5, with 10 bases lining up with TRBD2. This CDR3 spans 15 amino acids. CDR1 is MNHEY and CDR2 is SVGEGT in the germline V gene. With 2 bases clipped from V and 4 bases from J, the junction kept 4 bases outside the gene matches. CDR3 sequence (DNA): TGTGCCAGCAGTTACAGCGGGGGGGCCGTAGAGACCCAGTACTTC. Protein: CASSYSGGAVETQYF.

The chain has TRBV6-2 or TRBV6-3 and TRBJ2-4, with a weak D call TRBD2 (5 bases). Trimming pared 6 bases from V and 8 bases from J, leaving 11 bases between. Germline CDR1 is MNHEY and CDR2 is SVGEGT. This CDR3 has 12 residues. The CDR3 nucleotides read TGTGCCAGCAGCCAAACTAGGGACATTCAGTACTTC. This sequence encodes CASSQTRDIQYF.

This chain joins TRBV6-5 and TRBJ1-6, with D unclear. V was clipped by 2 bases and J by 11 bases, with 10 bases between them. The CDR3 has 13 residues. Germline V gene lookup returns CDR1 MNHEY and CDR2 SVGAGI. For the CDR3, the DNA is TGTGCCAGCAGTTACGGGCCAGTAGCACCCCTCCACTTT. The encoded protein is CASSYGPVAPLHF.

The chain links TRBV7-2 to TRBJ1-2; D unresolved. V lost 6 bases and J 3 bases, leaving 8 bases between the germline ends. This CDR3 has 12 amino acids. Germline V gives CDR1 SGHTA, CDR2 FQGNSA. For the CDR3, the DNA is TGTGCCAGCAGATTTACAGACTATGGCTACACCTTC. Protein sequence: CASRFTDYGYTF.

The chain combines TRBV19 with TRBJ1-5; D not resolved. Trimming removed 7 bases from V and 0 bases from J, with 10 bases in between. The CDR3 extends over 14 amino acids. Germline CDR1 and CDR2: LNHDA and SQIVND (reference sequence). The CDR3 DNA reads as TGTGCCAGTATACTAGGGATTAGCAATCAGCCCCAGCATTTT. This translates into CASILGISNQPQHF.

V and J are TRBV6-6 and TRBJ2-7; D perhaps matches TRBD1 (6 bases). Germline assignment: CDR1 MNHNY and CDR2 SVGAGI (reference sequence). Trimming cost V 7 bases and J 5 bases, with 21 bases left between them. This CDR3 is 15 amino acids long. The CDR3 protein is CASKDRTVLRDEQYF. The DNA for the CDR3 is TGTGCCAGCAAAGACCGGACAGTCCTGAGGGACGAGCAGTACTTC.

This CDR3 reads CSVGQGRTEAFF. The CDR3 region has the DNA TGCAGCGTTGGACAGGGGAGGACTGAAGCTTTCTTT. The rearrangement joins TRBV29-1 to TRBJ1-1; TRBD1 matches at 8 bases. V shed 4 bases, J shed 5 bases, and the junction held 3 bases outside the gene matches. The CDR3 is made up of 12 amino acids. Germline lookup yields CDR1 SQVTM and CDR2 ANQGSEA.

The rearrangement links TRBV28 to TRBJ1-4; D might be TRBD1 (6 bases). Germline V gene lookup returns CDR1 MDHEN and CDR2 SYDVKM. The CDR3 spans 16 residues. Trimming took 6 bases from V and 4 from J, leaving 18 bases between them. The CDR3 here is CASSQWRGLDNEKLFF. CDR3 in DNA: TGTGCCAGCAGCCAGTGGCGGGGGCTAGATAATGAAAAACTGTTTTTT.

The sample holds a few counts of this clone. CDR3 sequence: CASSYLEETQYF. In nucleotides, the CDR3 is TGTGCCAGCAGTTACCTAGAAGAGACCCAGTACTTC. This chain joins TRBV6-2 or TRBV6-3 and TRBJ2-5; D call uncertain. Trimming shortened V by 2 bases and J by 3 bases, and 4 bases separated the two germline ends. Germline-derived CDR1 and CDR2 are MNHEY and SVGEGT. The CDR3 length is 12 residues.

V usage is TRBV19 and J usage is TRBJ2-1; TRBD2 matches at 7 bases. V dropped 8 bases and J dropped 5; count of bases not matched to a gene: 12. The germline gives CDR1 LNHDA, CDR2 SQIVND (reference sequence). The CDR3 contains 15 residues. The CDR3 here is CASADRGGSHNEQFF. For the CDR3, the DNA is TGTGCCAGTGCCGATCGCGGGGGATCCCACAATGAGCAGTTCTTC.

The gene calls are TRBV5-5 and TRBJ2-7, with D possibly matching TRBD1 (5 bases). From germline, CDR1 is SGHKS and CDR2 YYEKEE (reference sequence). Trimming shortened V by 2 bases and J by 3 bases, and 12 bases separated the two germline ends. CDR3 length: 14 amino acids. CDR3 nucleotide sequence: TGTGCCAGCAGCTTTGGGTCCAGGGACTACGAGCAGTACGTC. It encodes CASSFGSRDYEQYV.

The chain uses TRBV7-2 and TRBJ2-1, with D possibly matching TRBD2 (5 bases). The germline V gene encodes CDR1 SGHTA and CDR2 FQGNSA. Trimming left V 0 bases short and J 6 bases short, with 12 bases between. The CDR3 is made up of 15 amino acids. The CDR3 region is CASSLAWLEGNEQFF. Here the CDR3 DNA reads TGTGCCAGCAGCTTAGCGTGGCTAGAGGGCAATGAGCAGTTCTTC.

The chain uses TRBV19 and TRBJ1-2; TRBD1 matches at 7 bases. CDR3 length equals 12 residues. Germline CDR1 LNHDA, CDR2 SQIVND (reference sequence). Losses at the gene ends were 10 bases for V and 6 bases for J; bases not matched to a gene: 8. The CDR3 nucleotides read TGTGCCATAAACGACAGGGCGGATGGCTACACCTTC. This codes for CAINDRADGYTF.

The chain combines TRBV11-3 with TRBJ2-3; TRBD2 might be the D (6 bases). The CDR3 totals 15 residues. Germline lookup yields CDR1 SGHNT and CDR2 YENEEA. Trimming removed 0 bases at V and 1 base at J, with 8 bases between. Written as DNA, the CDR3 is TGTGCCAGCAGCTTAGAGGTAGCGGGCACAGATACGCAGTATTTT. It specifies CASSLEVAGTDTQYF.

This chain connects TRBV18 to TRBJ1-6, with D maybe TRBD1 (6 bases). The CDR3 loop spans 16 amino acids. The germline gives CDR1 KGHSH, CDR2 LQKENI. V lost 4 bases, J lost 1 base, and 11 bases lay in between. CDR3 DNA sequence: TGTGCCAGCTCACAGCAGGGGCAATCCTATAATTCACCCCTCCACTTT. This gives the protein CASSQQGQSYNSPLHF.

This chain links TRBV12-5 with TRBJ2-3, with TRBD2 identical over 8 bases. Looked up from germline, CDR1 is LGHNT and CDR2 is FRNRAP. Losses at the gene ends were 4 bases for V and 4 bases for J; bases not matched to a gene: 4. This CDR3 has 14 residues. The CDR3 DNA follows: TGTGCTAGTGGTTACGGGAGGGACGCAGATACGCAGTATTTT. Translated: CASGYGRDADTQYF.

This clone was detected only a few times. The same CDR3 also results from other DNA sequences found in this sample. J is TRBJ2-2 and V is TRBV7-3, with 7 bases matching TRBD2. V lost 5 bases to trimming and J lost 5 bases; unmatched junction nucleotides: 2. Looked up from germline, CDR1 is SGHTA and CDR2 is FQGTGA. This CDR3 has 13 amino acids. The CDR3 is CASSSGNTGELFF. Written as DNA, the CDR3 is TGTGCCAGCAGCAGCGGGAATACCGGGGAGCTGTTTTTT.

The V call is TRBV11-2, the J call TRBJ1-1; D not certain. Trimming took off 5 bases at V and 3 bases at J, with 13 bases between the two ends. The CDR3 has 14 amino acids. Germline CDR1 SGHAT, CDR2 FQNNGV. The CDR3 region is CASSRTPGYTEAFF. As DNA, the CDR3 is TGTGCCAGCAGCCGCACCCCAGGATACACTGAAGCTTTCTTT.

The V call is TRBV7-9, the J call TRBJ2-3, with 9 bases identical to TRBD2. J was trimmed by 2 bases and V by 4 bases; bases with no gene match: 16. The CDR3 loop spans 19 amino acids. Germline CDR1 SEHNR, CDR2 FQNEAQ (reference sequence). CDR3 in amino acids: CASSSQGRSGGHNTDTQYF. Written as DNA, the CDR3 is TGTGCCAGCAGCTCCCAGGGGAGGAGCGGGGGGCATAACACAGATACGCAGTATTTT.